This passage covers 15 T cell receptor beta chains from one sample sequenced in a study of cytomegalovirus exposure and HLA in healthy donors. PCR amplification relied on 60 Vbeta primers (plus 13 Jbeta primers). Sequencing was performed with immunoSEQ multiplex PCR; in TCRdb, only in-frame clones are kept and a portion is missing. The sample contains over 100,000 clones, 73% of which appear only once. The sequenced sample consisted of PBMCs. The receptors shown here come from a man aged 35 to 55 in good health and CMV-seronegative.

The chain uses TRBV9 and TRBJ2-1, with TRBD1 matching over 8 bases. The CDR3 consists of 15 residues. Germline values: CDR1 SGDLS, CDR2 YYNGEE. V lost 3 bases to trimming and J lost 3 bases; unmatched junction nucleotides: 5. CDR3 nucleotides: TGTGCCAGCAGCGGCGGACAGGGATACTACAATGAGCAGTTCTTC. Translating it yields CASSGGQGYYNEQFF.

The chain employs TRBV7-2 and TRBJ2-7; 9 bases fit TRBD1. The CDR3 loop spans 15 amino acids. The V and J ends lost 1 base and 5 bases, in that order; junction bases with no gene match: 6. Germline V gives CDR1 SGHTA, CDR2 FQGNSA. The CDR3, as DNA: TGTGCCAGCAGCTTAGTGGGGACAGGGCACAACGAGCAGTACTTC. Translating it yields CASSLVGTGHNEQYF.

This clone was detected only a few times. The chain employs TRBV12-5 and TRBJ2-7; 11 bases match TRBD1. Germline V gene data show CDR1 as LGHNT and CDR2 as FRNRAP. The junction had 6 bases not matched to a gene; V was cut back by 5 bases and J by 6 bases. The CDR3 extends over 14 amino acids. CDR3 protein: CASGLWTGGVEQYF. DNA for the CDR3: TGTGCTAGTGGTCTATGGACAGGGGGCGTCGAGCAGTACTTC.

The chain uses TRBV7-9 and TRBJ2-2; TRBD2 matches 8 bases. Per germline, CDR1 SEHNR and CDR2 FQNEAQ (reference sequence). V lost 5 bases to trimming and J lost 4 bases; unmatched junction nucleotides: 9. The CDR3 loop spans 16 amino acids. The CDR3 region has the DNA TGTGCCAGCAGCCTTAGGGGACTAGATGGCACCGGGGAGCTGTTTTTT. This codes for CASSLRGLDGTGELFF.

The gene calls are TRBV19 and TRBJ1-1; D is uncertain. The CDR3 is made up of 14 amino acids. Germline values: CDR1 LNHDA, CDR2 SQIVND (reference sequence). The V end was cut by 5 bases, the J end by 1 base, with 11 bases between. The CDR3: CASSYGRENTEAFF. The CDR3 DNA is TGTGCCAGTAGTTATGGGCGGGAGAACACTGAAGCTTTCTTT.

V and J are TRBV4-3 and TRBJ2-3; TRBD1 is a possible D gene (6 bases). The CDR3 loop spans 16 amino acids. Trimming stripped 3 bases from V and 2 bases from J, with 15 bases between. Germline CDR1 and CDR2: LGHNA and YSLEER. DNA of the CDR3: TGCGCCAGCAGCCAGGCGGTAAGGGGGACCACAGATACGCAGTATTTT. Residues: CASSQAVRGTTDTQYF.

This chain links TRBV10-2 with TRBJ1-2; 8 positions match TRBD1. Per germline, CDR1 WSHSY and CDR2 SAAADI. V shed 3 bases, J shed 3 bases, and the junction held 6 bases outside the gene matches. The CDR3 runs to 15 residues. For the CDR3, the DNA is TGCGCCAGCAGTGACCGGACAGGGCCACACTATGGCTACACCTTC. This sequence encodes CASSDRTGPHYGYTF.

This rearrangement joins TRBV18 to TRBJ1-5, with 9 bases aligning to TRBD1. Germline CDR1 and CDR2: KGHSH and LQKENI. The CDR3 is 15 residues long. V shed 2 bases and J 4 bases; nucleotides not matched to a gene: 3. CDR3 DNA sequence: TGTGCCAGCTCACCAAGGACAGGGGTAAATCAGCCCCAGCATTTT. Protein product: CASSPRTGVNQPQHF.

V and J are TRBV4-1 and TRBJ2-2; D gene unclear. The germline CDR1 and CDR2 sequences are MGHRA and YSYEKL. V was cut by 5 bases and J by 4 bases, with 8 bases left in between. The CDR3 contains 13 residues. Here the CDR3 DNA reads TGCGCCAGCAGCTCGTTATCCACCGGGGAGCTGTTTTTT. Encoded protein: CASSSLSTGELFF.

The rearrangement uses TRBV6-5 and TRBJ2-1; D gene uncertain. Per the germline V gene, CDR1 is MNHEY and CDR2 is SVGAGI. Trimming removed 5 bases from V and 10 bases from J, with 9 bases in between. The CDR3 runs to 11 residues. CDR3 region: CASSLPGEQFF. The CDR3 DNA reads TGTGCCAGCAGTCTCCCCGGGGAGCAGTTCTTC.

This sequence joins TRBV4-3 and TRBJ1-2, with 7 bases fitting TRBD1. CDR3 length: 15 residues. With 0 bases clipped from V and 3 bases from J, the junction kept 4 bases outside the gene matches. From germline, CDR1 is LGHNA and CDR2 YSLEER. The CDR3 is CASSQDVDRDYGYTF. The CDR3 nucleotides read TGCGCCAGCAGCCAAGATGTCGACAGGGACTATGGCTACACCTTC.

The chain links TRBV7-4 to TRBJ2-1; 13 nucleotides match TRBD2. J gave up 4 bases and V 5 bases, and 14 bases lay outside the gene matches. CDR1 is SGHVT and CDR2 is SQSDAQ in the germline V gene. The CDR3 runs to 19 residues. The CDR3 region has the DNA TGTGCCAGCAGCCACGATGGACTAGCGGGGGCTTATACGTACAATGAGCAGTTCTTC. This translates into CASSHDGLAGAYTYNEQFF.

CDR3 nucleotide sequence: TGTGCCAGCAGCAAAACAGGGTCTGGGGCCAACGTCCTGACTTTC. Protein sequence: CASSKTGSGANVLTF. V is TRBV5-4 and J is TRBJ2-6, with TRBD1 as a possible D gene (6 bases). V was cut by 4 bases and J by 1 base, with 9 bases left in between. CDR3 length: 15 amino acids. Germline V gene data show CDR1 as SGHNT and CDR2 as YYREEE (reference sequence).

The chain employs TRBV6-1 and TRBJ1-5; 8 bases agree with TRBD1. After removal of 4 bases from V and 6 bases from J, the junction contained 8 bases not matched to a gene. This CDR3 comprises 15 residues. CDR1 and CDR2 (germline): MNHNS, SASEGT. The CDR3 region is CASSVAGGFGQPQHF. The CDR3 region has the DNA TGTGCCAGCAGTGTGGCAGGGGGCTTTGGTCAGCCCCAGCATTTT.

The rearrangement links TRBV7-2 to TRBJ2-3; no clear D. Germline V CDR1 and CDR2: SGHTA, FQGNSA. CDR3 size: 12 residues. Trimming cost V 6 bases and J 5 bases, with 9 bases left between them. The CDR3 spells CASREAGDTQYF. In DNA form, the CDR3 reads TGTGCCAGCAGAGAAGCCGGAGATACGCAGTATTTT.